This T cell receptor beta chain was retrieved from a study of blood T cell repertoires in COVID-19. Study background: The study drew acute and convalescent COVID-19 samples from the United States, Italy and Spain. PBMCs, B-cell-depleted T cells, or T cells were the source of the cDNA or gDNA that made up the material.

TCRdb keeps only in-frame clones here, not all; method: immunoSEQ multiplex PCR. Of around 63,000 clones in the sample, roughly 88% are singletons; the top ten hold roughly 3.5%. The receptor was isolated from a man aged 50 to 59 with active COVID-19. The sequenced material came from peripheral blood.

The CDR3 is CASSAPRKGAHKQFF. CDR3 in DNA: TGTGCCAGCAGCGCCCCCCGTAAGGGGGCGCATAAGCAGTTCTTC. This chain links TRBV9 with TRBJ2-1, with 7 bases aligning to TRBD1. V shed 3 bases, J shed 11 bases, and the junction held 14 bases outside the gene matches. CDR3 size: 15 residues. Germline values: CDR1 SGDLS, CDR2 YYNGEE.